This T cell receptor (beta chain) was recorded in a study of OX40 agonist ivuxolimab in advanced cancers. Overall study context: Melanoma, hepatocellular carcinoma, head and neck or renal cell cancer occurred in dose-escalation patients.

The method was immunoSEQ multiplex PCR; TCRdb's version includes in-frame clones alone and lacks a portion of them. This table holds around 71,000 clones, just under 80% found once. The sequences come from CD4+ or CD8+ T cells sorted from blood, collected in a trial of the OX40 agonist ivuxolimab. This receptor was identified in an adult with an advanced solid tumor such as melanoma, head and neck, liver or kidney cancer.

The CDR3 here is CASSPGDRAKNSPLHF. In nucleotides, the CDR3 is TGCGCCAGCAGCCCGGGGGACAGGGCAAAGAATTCACCCCTCCACTTT. The chain has TRBV5-1 and TRBJ1-6; TRBD1 agrees at 9 bases. The CDR3 is made up of 16 amino acids. J lost 7 bases, V lost 4 bases, and 9 bases had no gene match. Germline V CDR1 and CDR2: SGHRS, YFSETQ.